The 15 T cell receptor beta chains below come from one sample, sequenced in a study of molecular identifiers for immune sequencing clone quantification. In TCRdb, the PCR reads were re-called with MiXCR into one record per CDR3 protein. This table holds about 640,000 distinct CDR3 sequences, about 20% found once. Sequenced sample: naive CD8+ T cells from blood, with Jurkat cell RNA spiked in. As to subset: FACS-sorted CD8+CD4-CCR7+CD45RA+ naive T cells. The source is a human donor in good health. Some libraries in this study had Jurkat cell RNA spiked in.

The chain combines TRBV9 with TRBJ2-1; no firm D call. The ends were cut back, 4 bases at V and 9 bases at J, with 11 bases in the middle. The CDR3 length is 12 residues. Germline V gene lookup returns CDR1 SGDLS and CDR2 YYNGEE. The CDR3 sequence is CASSPSPLEQFF. The DNA for the CDR3 is TGTGCCAGCAGCCCTTCGCCCCTTGAGCAGTTCTTC.

There are many counts of this clonotype. The V gene is TRBV28, the J gene TRBJ1-2; a weak D match, TRBD1 (6 bases). The CDR3 loop spans 17 amino acids. The V gene lost 3 bases and the J gene lost 3 bases, with 20 bases spanning the gap. Germline V lookup: CDR1 MDHEN, CDR2 SYDVKM. CDR3 sequence: CASSFPLGGRADYGYTF. The CDR3 DNA reads TGTGCCAGCAGTTTTCCCTTGGGGGGGCGTGCGGACTATGGCTACACCTTC.

This clonotype was picked up a small number of times. The chain carries TRBV5-4 and TRBJ1-1; D is uncertain. In germline, CDR1 is SGHNT, CDR2 YYREEE (reference sequence). The CDR3 loop spans 15 amino acids. Deletions cut 4 bases from V and 1 base from J, with 14 bases between. The DNA of the CDR3 is TGTGCCAGCAGCCGCGGACGAATAACGAACACTGAAGCTTTCTTT. Translating it yields CASSRGRITNTEAFF.

Ten or more counts support this clonotype. The rearrangement uses TRBV6-1 and TRBJ1-1; 8 bases agree with TRBD1. Germline CDR1 is MNHNS and CDR2 is SASEGT. The CDR3 length is 15 residues. J was trimmed by 6 bases and V by 3 bases; bases with no gene match: 9. DNA for the CDR3: TGTGCCAGCAGTGAGAACCCAGGGGGCCAGGCTGAAGCTTTCTTT. This sequence encodes CASSENPGGQAEAFF.

The chain has TRBV27 and TRBJ2-1; D perhaps matches TRBD1 (6 bases). CDR1 is MNHEY, CDR2 SMNVEV, per germline (reference sequence). Trimming pared 6 bases from V and 7 bases from J, leaving 10 bases between. This CDR3 is built from 12 residues. The CDR3 DNA is TGTGCCAGCAGCGACAGGTTAAATGAGCAGTTCTTC. This gives the protein CASSDRLNEQFF.

As regards this clonotype: A much larger clone sits a single nucleotide away, making a read error possible. This chain joins TRBV7-8 and TRBJ1-1; a weak D match, TRBD1 (5 bases). The CDR3 runs to 15 residues. The V and J ends lost 4 bases and 6 bases respectively, with 18 bases between them. Per germline, CDR1 SGHVS and CDR2 FQNEAQ. The CDR3 region has the DNA TGTGCCAGCAGCTCAGGACGGACGAGGGACCCTGAAGCTTTCTTT. It translates to CASSSGRTRDPEAFF.

V gene TRBV12-3 or TRBV12-4 combines with J gene TRBJ1-6; no clear D. V was clipped by 6 bases and J by 12 bases, with 21 bases between them. The CDR3 is 15 residues long. CDR3 in DNA: TGTGCCAGCAGCCGGGCCCGGGCCCACCGCGTACCCCTCCACTTT. Translation gives CASSRARAHRVPLHF.

The chain couples TRBV2 to TRBJ1-1; D ambiguous. Germline loops: CDR1 SNHLY, CDR2 FYNNEI. With 2 bases removed from V and 7 bases from J, the gap between germline ends came to 20 bases. The CDR3 length is 16 residues. The DNA of the CDR3 is TGTGCCAGCAGTGAAAACGTGCAGGCCCTACAATTTGAAGCTTTCTTT. It translates to CASSENVQALQFEAFF.

The sample holds many counts of this clonotype. The chain employs TRBV4-1 and TRBJ2-7; 8 bases fit TRBD1. Germline V CDR1 and CDR2: MGHRA, YSYEKL. The J segment lost 3 bases and the V segment lost 2 bases, leaving 3 bases of the junction unmatched. This CDR3 is built from 14 residues. The CDR3 loop is CASSQRTGNYEQYF. CDR3 bases: TGCGCCAGCAGCCAAAGGACAGGGAACTACGAGCAGTACTTC.

This clonotype has a count of ten or more. V usage is TRBV30 and J usage is TRBJ2-2; D might be TRBD2 (6 bases). The germline CDR1 and CDR2 sequences are GTSNPN and SVGIG (reference sequence). CDR3 length: 13 residues. V was pared by 0 bases and J by 7 bases, with 9 bases between. CDR3 in amino acids: CAWSVTGSGELFF. The CDR3 region has the DNA TGTGCCTGGAGTGTAACCGGGAGCGGGGAGCTGTTTTTT. Looking up the rest from reference TRBV30 and TRBJ2-2 gives the full variable domain: SQTIHQWPATLVQPVGSPLSLECTVEGTSNPNLYWYRQAAGRGLQLLFYSVGIGQISSEVPQNLSASRPQDRQFILSSKKLLLSDSGFYLCAWSVTGSGELFFGEGSRLTVL.

Many counts were recorded for this clonotype. V usage is TRBV2 and J usage is TRBJ2-1; 7 positions match TRBD1. Germline trimming cut 4 bases from V and 3 bases from J; bases unmatched to any gene: 0. From germline, CDR1 is SNHLY and CDR2 FYNNEI. This CDR3 is 13 amino acids long. The CDR3 loop reads CASSGDSYNEQFF. Here the CDR3 DNA reads TGTGCCAGCAGTGGGGACAGCTACAATGAGCAGTTCTTC.

The chain employs TRBV7-2 and TRBJ2-5, with D tentatively TRBD1 or TRBD2 (6 bases each). The CDR3 has 16 amino acids. The germline V gene encodes CDR1 SGHTA and CDR2 FQGNSA. V was cut by 0 bases and J by 5 bases, with 16 bases left in between. The CDR3 spells CASSLAGDGGSETQYF. Here the CDR3 DNA reads TGTGCCAGCAGCTTAGCGGGGGACGGGGGCAGTGAGACCCAGTACTTC.

The sample holds a few counts of this clonotype. This chain's CDR3 is CASSYPHRGVYEQYF. As DNA, the CDR3 is TGTGCCAGCAGTTACCCCCACAGGGGCGTATACGAGCAGTACTTC. The rearrangement links TRBV12-3 or TRBV12-4 to TRBJ2-7; 7 positions agree with TRBD1. V shed 4 bases and J 4 bases; nucleotides not matched to a gene: 10. The length of the CDR3 is 15 residues.

This clonotype was counted ten times or more. CDR3 in DNA: TGTGCCAGCGCACCGCGACTAGCGGGAGACCAAGAGACCCAGTACTTC. This translates into CASAPRLAGDQETQYF. The rearrangement links TRBV7-9 to TRBJ2-5; TRBD2 matches at 12 bases. This CDR3 is built from 16 residues. Trimming at V came to 8 bases and at J to 0 bases, leaving 7 bases not matched to a gene. Germline CDR1 is SEHNR and CDR2 is FQNEAQ (reference sequence).

This clonotype was seen ten or more times. CDR3 DNA sequence: TGCAGTGCTCAGTACTCTACATCCTACGAGCAGTACTTC. Translated: CSAQYSTSYEQYF. This chain uses TRBV20-1 with TRBJ2-7, with unresolved D. Trimming took off 5 bases at V and 1 base at J, with 12 bases between the two ends. Germline assignment: CDR1 DFQATT and CDR2 SNEGSKA (reference sequence). The length of the CDR3 is 13 residues.